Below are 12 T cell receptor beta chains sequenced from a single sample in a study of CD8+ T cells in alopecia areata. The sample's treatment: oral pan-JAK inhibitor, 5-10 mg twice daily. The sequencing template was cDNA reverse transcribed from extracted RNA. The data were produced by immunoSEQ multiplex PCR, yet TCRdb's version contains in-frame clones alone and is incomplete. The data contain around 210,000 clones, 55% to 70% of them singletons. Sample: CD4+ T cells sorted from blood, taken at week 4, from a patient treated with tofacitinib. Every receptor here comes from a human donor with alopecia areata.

The CDR3 nucleotides read TGTGCCAGTAGTGCAAGGACAGGGGGTCACAATGAGCAGTTCTTC. Residues: CASSARTGGHNEQFF. The chain employs TRBV19 and TRBJ2-1; 10 nucleotides agree with TRBD1. In germline, CDR1 is LNHDA, CDR2 SQIVND (reference sequence). The CDR3 contains 15 residues. V trimming: 5 bases; J trimming: 5 bases; junction bases outside the gene matches: 6.

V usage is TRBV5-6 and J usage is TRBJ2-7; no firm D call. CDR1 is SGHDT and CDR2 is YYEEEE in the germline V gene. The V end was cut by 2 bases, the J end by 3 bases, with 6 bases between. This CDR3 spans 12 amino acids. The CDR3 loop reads CASSFSLYEQYF. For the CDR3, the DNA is TGTGCCAGCAGCTTCTCCCTCTACGAGCAGTACTTC.

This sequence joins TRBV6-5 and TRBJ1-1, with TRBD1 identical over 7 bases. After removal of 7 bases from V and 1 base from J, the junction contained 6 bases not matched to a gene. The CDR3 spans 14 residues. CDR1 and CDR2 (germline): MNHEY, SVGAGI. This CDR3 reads CASTVGQANTEAFF. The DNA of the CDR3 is TGTGCCAGCACGGTCGGACAGGCGAACACTGAAGCTTTCTTT.

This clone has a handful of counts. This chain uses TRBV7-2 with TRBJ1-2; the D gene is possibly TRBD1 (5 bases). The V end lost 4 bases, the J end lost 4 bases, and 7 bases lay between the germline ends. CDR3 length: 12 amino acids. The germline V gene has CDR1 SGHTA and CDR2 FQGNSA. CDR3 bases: TGTGCCAGCAGCTGGGGCAGCTATGGCTACACCTTC. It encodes CASSWGSYGYTF.

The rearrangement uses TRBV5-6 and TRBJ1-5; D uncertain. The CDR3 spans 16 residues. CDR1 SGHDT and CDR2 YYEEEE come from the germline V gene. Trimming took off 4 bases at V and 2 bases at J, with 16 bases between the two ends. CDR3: CASSRTDRLGNQPQHF. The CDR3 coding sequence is TGTGCCAGCAGCAGGACTGACCGGTTGGGCAATCAGCCCCAGCATTTT.

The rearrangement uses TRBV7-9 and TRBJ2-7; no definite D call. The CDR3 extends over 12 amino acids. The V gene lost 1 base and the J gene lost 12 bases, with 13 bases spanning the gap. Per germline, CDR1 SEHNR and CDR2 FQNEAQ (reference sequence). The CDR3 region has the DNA TGTGCCAGCAGCTTAGATGGTTACGGGCGGTACTTC. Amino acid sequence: CASSLDGYGRYF.

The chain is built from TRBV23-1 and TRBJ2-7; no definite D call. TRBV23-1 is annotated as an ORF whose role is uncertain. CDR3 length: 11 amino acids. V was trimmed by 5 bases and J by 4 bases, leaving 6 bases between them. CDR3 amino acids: CASSFIYEQYF. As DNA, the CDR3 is TGCGCCAGCAGTTTCATATACGAGCAGTACTTC.

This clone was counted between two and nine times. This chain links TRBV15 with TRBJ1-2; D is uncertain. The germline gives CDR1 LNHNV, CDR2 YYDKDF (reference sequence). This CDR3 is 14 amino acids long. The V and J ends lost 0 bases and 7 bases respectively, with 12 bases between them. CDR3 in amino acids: CATSRDNFRSGYTF. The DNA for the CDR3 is TGTGCCACCAGCAGAGATAACTTTCGGAGTGGCTACACCTTC.

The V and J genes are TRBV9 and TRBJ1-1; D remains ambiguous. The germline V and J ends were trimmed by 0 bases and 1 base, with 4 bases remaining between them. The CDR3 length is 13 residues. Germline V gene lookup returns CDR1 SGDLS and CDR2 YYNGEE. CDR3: CASSVARNTEAFF. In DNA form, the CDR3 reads TGTGCCAGCAGCGTAGCTCGGAACACTGAAGCTTTCTTT.

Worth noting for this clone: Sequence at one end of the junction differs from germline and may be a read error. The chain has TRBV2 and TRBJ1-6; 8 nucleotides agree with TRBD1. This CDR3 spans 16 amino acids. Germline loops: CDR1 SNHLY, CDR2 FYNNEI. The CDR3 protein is CASSGQGVSSNSPLHF. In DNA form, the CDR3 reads TGTGCCAGCAGCGGACAGGGCGTGTCCTCTAATTCACCCCTCCACTTT.

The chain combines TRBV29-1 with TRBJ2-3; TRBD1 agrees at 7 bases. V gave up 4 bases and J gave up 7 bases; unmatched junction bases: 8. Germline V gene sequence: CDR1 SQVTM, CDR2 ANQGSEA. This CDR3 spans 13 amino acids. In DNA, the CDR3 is TGCAGCGTTGGGGGGACAGCCCACCATACGCAGTATTTT. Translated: CSVGGTAHHTQYF.

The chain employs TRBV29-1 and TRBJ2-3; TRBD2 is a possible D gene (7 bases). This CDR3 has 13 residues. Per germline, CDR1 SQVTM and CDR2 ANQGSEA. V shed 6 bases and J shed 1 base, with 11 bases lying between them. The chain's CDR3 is CSVRGAGTDTQYF. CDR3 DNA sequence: TGCAGCGTCCGGGGGGCCGGCACAGATACGCAGTATTTT.